These 12 T cell receptor beta chains share one sample of origin, sequenced in a study of cytomegalovirus exposure and HLA in healthy donors. A multiplex PCR was run with 60 Vbeta primers and 13 Jbeta primers. Here immunoSEQ multiplex PCR was the method, and the copy in TCRdb shows in-frame clones only, minus some. Here the sample spans around 58,000 clones, 60% to 80% being singletons. The sample was PBMCs. The source is a male donor in good health and CMV-seropositive.

J is TRBJ2-2 and V is TRBV6-1, with D tentatively TRBD1 (5 bases). Germline V gene lookup returns CDR1 MNHNS and CDR2 SASEGT. The CDR3 runs 13 residues. V was pared by 7 bases and J by 7 bases, with 13 bases between. CDR3: CASTVGLGGELFF. The CDR3 nucleotides are TGTGCCAGCACGGTGGGGCTCGGCGGGGAGCTGTTTTTT.

The V gene is TRBV11-1, the J gene TRBJ1-1, with TRBD1 identical over 7 bases. The CDR3 consists of 13 residues. Germline CDR1 and CDR2: SGHAT and FQDESV (reference sequence). J gave up 7 bases and V 0 bases, and 2 bases lay outside the gene matches. The CDR3 bases are TGTGCCAGCAGCTTAGCAGGGGGCAATGAAGCTTTCTTT. Translation gives CASSLAGGNEAFF.

The gene calls are TRBV19 and TRBJ2-7; 11 nucleotides agree with TRBD1. The CDR3 extends over 15 amino acids. The junction had 5 bases not matched to a gene; V was cut back by 3 bases and J by 4 bases. CDR1 is LNHDA and CDR2 is SQIVND in the germline V gene (reference sequence). CDR3 sequence reads: CASSIQGQGAYEQYF. CDR3 nucleotides: TGTGCCAGTAGTATCCAAGGACAGGGGGCTTACGAGCAGTACTTC.

CDR3 in amino acids: CASSPGLGGQPQHF. For the CDR3, the DNA is TGTGCCAGCTCACCAGGGCTGGGGGGGCAGCCCCAGCATTTT. V usage is TRBV18 and J usage is TRBJ1-5, with D possibly TRBD1 on 5 matching bases. This CDR3 comprises 14 residues. V shed 2 bases and J shed 7 bases, with 12 bases lying between them. From germline, CDR1 is KGHSH and CDR2 LQKENI. The variable domain in full, with the rest retrieved from reference TRBV18 and TRBJ1-5, is NAGVMQNPRHLVRRRGQEARLRCSPMKGHSHVYWYRQLPEEGLKFMVYLQKENIIDESGMPKERFSAEFPKEGPSILRIQQVVRGDSAAYFCASSPGLGGQPQHFGDGTRLSIL.

The V gene is TRBV28, the J gene TRBJ2-1; D is uncertain. Trimming left V 10 bases short and J 4 bases short, with 11 bases between. Germline V CDR1 and CDR2: MDHEN, SYDVKM. This CDR3 comprises 12 residues. The CDR3 protein is CAIITPYNEQFF. CDR3 DNA sequence: TGTGCCATCATTACACCGTACAATGAGCAGTTCTTC.

The chain links TRBV12-5 to TRBJ1-3; D gene ambiguous. Trimming removed 0 bases at V and 4 bases at J, with 10 bases between. CDR1 is LGHNT, CDR2 FRNRAP, per germline. This CDR3 region has 15 residues. The CDR3 is CASGLVPEFGNTIYF. In nucleotides, the CDR3 is TGTGCTAGTGGTTTGGTACCTGAGTTCGGAAACACCATATATTTT. Complete variable domain (other parts from reference TRBV12-5 and TRBJ1-3): DARVTQTPRHKVTEMGQEVTMRCQPILGHNTVFWYRQTMMQGLELLAYFRNRAPLDDSGMPKDRFSAEMPDATLATLKIQPSEPRDSAVYFCASGLVPEFGNTIYFGEGSWLTVV.

The gene calls are TRBV21-1 and TRBJ1-2. TRBV21-1 is flagged as a pseudogene. CDR3 length: 17 amino acids. The CDR3 loop is CASSKDGFPGTNYGYTF. DNA of the CDR3: TGTGCCAGCAGCAAAGACGGGTTCCCCGGGACTAACTATGGCTACACCTTC.

The V call is TRBV30, the J call TRBJ2-7; 14 bases align to TRBD2. Germline CDR1 is GTSNPN and CDR2 is SVGIG (reference sequence). This CDR3 contains 17 residues. The trim removed 0 bases at V and 1 base at J, leaving 5 bases unmatched. DNA for the CDR3: TGTGCCTGGAGTGTAGGACTAGCGGGGGGCGGGTCCTACGAGCAGTACTTC. This gives the protein CAWSVGLAGGGSYEQYF.

A single count supports this clone. The chain joins TRBV27 to TRBJ2-6; D gene uncertain. The CDR3 runs 13 residues. CDR1 and CDR2 (germline): MNHEY, SMNVEV (reference sequence). Trimming removed 5 bases at V and 4 bases at J, with 6 bases between. The CDR3 reads CASSPGGANVLTF. The DNA of the CDR3 is TGTGCCAGCAGTCCAGGAGGGGCCAACGTCCTGACTTTC. The variable domain in full, completed from reference TRBV27 and TRBJ2-6, reads EAQVTQNPRYLITVTGKKLTVTCSQNMNHEYMSWYRQDPGLGLRQIYYSMNVEVTDKGDVPEGYKVSRKEKRNFPLILESPSPNQTSLYFCASSPGGANVLTFGAGSRLTVL.

The rearrangement joins TRBV6-4 to TRBJ2-2; D unclear. The V end was cut by 0 bases, the J end by 6 bases, with 8 bases between. The germline gives CDR1 MRHNA, CDR2 SNTAGT. The CDR3 is 14 residues long. CDR3 sequence (DNA): TGTGCCAGCAGTGACTCGGCCACCCCCGGGGAGCTGTTTTTT. Translation: CASSDSATPGELFF.

This chain links TRBV30 with TRBJ1-2; tentative D call: TRBD1 (5 bases). The CDR3 is 15 amino acids. The germline V gene has CDR1 GTSNPN and CDR2 SVGIG (reference sequence). V gave up 3 bases and J gave up 4 bases, with 18 bases separating them. This CDR3 is CAWRAPGGAGYGYTF. Here the CDR3 DNA reads TGTGCCTGGAGGGCCCCGGGAGGGGCAGGCTATGGCTACACCTTC.

V gene TRBV18 combines with J gene TRBJ1-5, with 7 bases aligning to TRBD1. The ends lost 6 bases at V and 3 bases at J; junction bases unmatched: 5. CDR1 and CDR2 from the germline V gene are KGHSH and LQKENI. This CDR3 contains 14 residues. The CDR3 coding sequence is TGTGCCAGCTCGCCCGGGACAGCCAATCAGCCCCAGCATTTT. This gives the protein CASSPGTANQPQHF.